The source of this T cell receptor beta chain is a study of CD8 T cells in Susac syndrome. CDR3 length equals 14 residues. Germline-derived CDR1 and CDR2 are DFQATT and SNEGSKA (reference sequence). V was cut by 3 bases and J by 3 bases, with 12 bases left in between. The authors reverse transcribed roughly 0.5 to 1 ug RNA with random hexamers. A multiplex approach, immunoSEQ multiplex PCR, amplified TCR beta CDR3 across 54 Vbeta and 13 Jbeta. A single record per CDR3 protein comes from TCRdb applying MiXCR to the immunoSEQ multiplex PCR reads. The sample has some 190,000 distinct CDR3 sequences, about 95% seen once.

Sequencing input: CD4+ T cells from PBMCs. This chain connects TRBV20-1 to TRBJ2-1; no firm D call. The clonotype was recovered from a human donor in good health. The CDR3 protein is CSASPSPDYNEQFF. The CDR3 nucleotides read TGCAGTGCTAGTCCCTCGCCAGACTACAATGAGCAGTTCTTC.